These 2 T cell receptor beta chains came from one sample sequenced in a study of identical twins. MiXCR, run by TCRdb on the 5' RACE reads, gives a single entry per CDR3 protein. The sample consists of approximately 1.8 million distinct CDR3 sequences, roughly a third of them appearing once. Sequenced: cord blood. The receptors come from a newborn girl in good health.

The V call is TRBV19, the J call TRBJ2-1, with D unclear. The V end was cut by 4 bases, the J end by 0 bases, with 10 bases between. The germline CDR1 and CDR2 sequences are LNHDA and SQIVND (reference sequence). The CDR3 runs to 15 residues. The CDR3: CASSKGPSSYNEQFF. Here the CDR3 DNA reads TGTGCCAGTAGTAAAGGACCCAGCTCCTACAATGAGCAGTTCTTC.

This clonotype was counted only a few times. The chain has TRBV7-2 and TRBJ2-1; D is undetermined. The CDR3 is made up of 15 amino acids. The germline V gene encodes CDR1 SGHTA and CDR2 FQGNSA. V lost 1 base and J lost 6, with 13 bases in between. DNA of the CDR3: TGTGCCAGCAGCTTAGAGTCTCAGGTCGCCAATGAGCAGTTCTTC. This gives the protein CASSLESQVANEQFF.